The rows below give T cell receptor beta chains drawn from one sample of a study of CD8+CD57+ T cells in acquired aplastic anemia. One entry per CDR3 protein results from TCRdb running MiXCR on the reads. This sample yields 400,000 to 450,000 distinct CDR3 sequences, of which approximately 70% are seen a single time; approximately 4% belongs to the top ten. The specimen sequenced was sorted CD4+, CD8+, or CD8+CD57+ T cells (not recorded which) from PBMCs. These receptors came from a human donor in good health, serving as a control. Each CDR3 is given with its conserved first and last residue. The D gene is left open where the match is weak. The size entry is marked missing in some rows and otherwise reads once, few, many or a size class.

>TRBV12-3/TRBV12-4|TRBJ2-3|.|TRBD2
CASRLIAGRTDTQYF
TGTGCCAGCAGACTAATAGCGGGGAGGACAGATACGCAGTATTTT
>TRBV20-1|TRBJ1-2|.|TRBD1
CSAIGQGTAGYTF
TGCAGTGCTATCGGACAGGGTACGGCTGGCTACACCTTC
>TRBV5-6|TRBJ2-7|.|.
CASSLSLLVYEQYF
TGTGCCAGCAGCTTGTCGCTTTTAGTCTACGAGCAGTACTTC
>TRBV2|TRBJ2-7|.|.
CASSPPAGRDYEQYF
TGTGCCAGCAGTCCTCCGGCAGGGCGGGACTACGAGCAGTACTTC
>TRBV10-3|TRBJ1-1|.|.
CAISEIVTGNTEAFF
TGTGCCATCAGTGAAATCGTTACAGGCAACACTGAAGCTTTCTTT
>TRBV7-6|TRBJ1-2|many|.
CASSLGLYGGITF
TGTGCCAGCAGCTTAGGGTTATATGGGGGGATCACCTTC
>TRBV5-8|TRBJ1-2|many|.
CASSLGWVYGYTF
TGTGCCAGCAGCCTGGGGTGGGTCTATGGCTACACCTTC
>TRBV5-6|TRBJ1-5|once|.
CASSLYWGPQHF
TGTGCCAGCAGCTTGTATTGGGGGCCCCAGCATTTT
>TRBV9|TRBJ2-1|once|.
CASSLQGIRSKEQFF
TGTGCCAGCAGCCTCCAGGGGATTAGGTCCAAGGAGCAGTTCTTC
>TRBV6-2/TRBV6-3|TRBJ2-2|.|.
CASSYDGHTGELFF
TGTGCCAGCAGTTATGATGGGCACACCGGGGAGCTGTTTTTT
>TRBV6-1|TRBJ2-7|few|.
CASRLTVRDF
TGTGCCAGCCGCCTGACAGTCCGGGACTTC
>TRBV7-3|TRBJ1-6|.|.
CASSPERGGAYTYNSPLHF
TGTGCCAGCAGCCCAGAGAGGGGAGGCGCCTACACCTACAATTCACCCCTCCACTTT
>TRBV20-1|TRBJ2-5|.|.
CSAATGGGTQYF
TGCAGTGCCGCCACAGGCGGAGGGACCCAGTACTTC
>TRBV20-1|TRBJ1-2|.|.
CSAQGGYRYTF
TGCAGTGCACAAGGGGGTTATCGCTACACCTTC
>TRBV9|TRBJ1-4|.|.
CASSEGRGNYYVLF
TGTGCCAGCAGCGAAGGACGGGGTAATTACTACGTGCTTTTT
>TRBV5-8|TRBJ1-1|many|.
CASSSTQGGNTEAFF
TGTGCCAGCAGCTCGACCCAAGGGGGGAACACTGAAGCTTTCTTT
>TRBV27|TRBJ2-5|.|.
CASCERGSKETQYF
TGTGCCAGCTGCGAAAGGGGCTCTAAAGAGACCCAGTACTTC
>TRBV6-1|TRBJ1-3|many|.
CASSAVGDTIYF
TGTGCCAGCAGTGCTGTCGGAGACACCATATATTTT
>TRBV5-6|TRBJ2-1|.|.
CASSFGGTEQFF
TGTGCCAGCAGCTTCGGAGGAACTGAGCAGTTCTTC
>TRBV12-3/TRBV12-4|TRBJ1-5|.|.
CASSFLRNQPQHF
TGTGCCAGCAGTTTTCTACGCAATCAGCCCCAGCATTTT
>TRBV24-1|TRBJ2-5|few|.
CATSDLGGLETQYF
TGTGCCACCAGTGATTTGGGAGGGTTGGAGACCCAGTACTTC
>TRBV10-3|TRBJ1-1|.|.
CAISPRGDGEDFF
TGTGCCATCAGTCCCAGGGGAGACGGTGAAGATTTCTTT
>TRBV10-3|TRBJ1-2|once|.
CASSEAGPGGYTF
TGTGCCAGCAGTGAAGCTGGGCCAGGTGGCTACACCTTC
>TRBV20-1|TRBJ1-5|many|.
CSARTDSSNQPQHF
TGCAGTGCTAGGACCGACAGTAGCAATCAGCCCCAGCATTTT
>TRBV5-1|TRBJ2-7|many|TRBD1
CASSIGQGTWAEQYF
TGCGCCAGCAGCATCGGACAGGGGACATGGGCCGAGCAGTACTTC
>TRBV6-2/TRBV6-3|TRBJ1-5|many|.
CASTGTRDSNQPQHF
TGTGCCAGCACCGGGACAAGGGATAGCAATCAGCCCCAGCATTTT
>TRBV11-2|TRBJ2-1|.|.
CASSHTYDGGYTQFF
TGTGCCAGCAGCCATACGTACGACGGGGGATATACGCAGTTCTTC
>TRBV29-1|TRBJ1-1|.|.
CSVGGLNTGAFF
TGCAGCGTTGGGGGATTGAACACTGGAGCTTTCTTT
>TRBV7-8|TRBJ2-2|many|TRBD2
CASSQTSGGANTGELFF
TGTGCCAGCAGCCAGACTAGCGGGGGGGCTAACACCGGGGAGCTGTTTTTT
>TRBV7-2|TRBJ2-1|many|TRBD1
CASSQWTGPYNEQFF
TGTGCCAGCAGTCAGTGGACAGGGCCCTACAATGAGCAGTTCTTC
>TRBV13|TRBJ2-1|.|.
CASSLIVAVNEQFF
TGTGCCAGCAGTTTGATAGTGGCCGTAAATGAGCAGTTCTTC
>TRBV19|TRBJ1-2|.|TRBD1
CASRPTGVLYGYTF
TGTGCCAGTAGGCCGACAGGGGTGCTCTATGGCTACACCTTC
>TRBV20-1|TRBJ2-1|.|.
CSARDRLSGFYNEQFF
TGCAGTGCTAGAGATCGGCTTTCTGGCTTCTACAATGAGCAGTTCTTC
>TRBV5-4|TRBJ2-3|.|.
CASSPPGPDTQYF
TGCGCCAGCAGTCCTCCCGGACCAGATACGCAGTATTTT
>TRBV13|TRBJ2-2|few|.
CASSLGVGNTGELFF
TGTGCCAGCAGTCTAGGGGTAGGGAACACCGGGGAGCTGTTTTTT
>TRBV5-1|TRBJ1-6|.|.
CASARKAANSPLHF
TGCGCCAGCGCGAGGAAGGCAGCGAATTCACCCCTCCACTTT
>TRBV11-2|TRBJ2-7|.|.
CASSLQSSDEQYF
TGTGCCAGCAGCCTCCAGAGCTCCGACGAGCAGTACTTC
>TRBV20-1|TRBJ2-7|.|TRBD1
CSATGTDSYEQYF
TGCAGTGCAACCGGGACAGACTCCTACGAGCAGTACTTC
>TRBV20-1|TRBJ2-1|.|TRBD1
CSARGQEDGF
TGCAGTGCTAGGGGACAGGAGGATGGCTTC
>TRBV7-2|TRBJ2-1|.|TRBD2
CASSSSGGEGNEQFF
TGTGCCAGCAGCTCTAGCGGGGGAGAGGGCAATGAGCAGTTCTTC
>TRBV7-2|TRBJ2-7|.|.
CASSWSSEQYF
TGTGCCAGCAGCTGGTCCTCCGAGCAGTACTTC
>TRBV20-1|TRBJ1-2|.|.
CSASRPGKIDGYTF
TGCAGTGCTAGCCGTCCGGGAAAAATAGATGGCTACACCTTC
>TRBV6-5|TRBJ2-2|.|.
CATHRDPATGELFF
TGTGCCACTCACCGGGACCCGGCAACCGGGGAGCTGTTTTTT
>TRBV7-9|TRBJ1-1|.|.
CASGAEEQHYRPGFF
TGTGCCAGCGGCGCGGAGGAGCAGCACTACAGGCCGGGCTTCTTT
>TRBV10-3|TRBJ1-2|.|.
CAIRTAELFGSTF
TGTGCCATCAGGACAGCAGAGTTATTTGGTTCGACCTTT
>TRBV20-1|TRBJ1-5|many|.
CSARTQPDNQPQHF
TGCAGTGCTAGAACACAGCCAGACAATCAGCCCCAGCATTTT
>TRBV20-1|TRBJ2-2|many|.
CSARRGNTGELFF
TGCAGTGCTCGGAGGGGGAACACCGGGGAGCTGTTTTTT
>TRBV20-1|TRBJ2-5|.|TRBD2
CSARASGEGETQYF
TGCAGTGCTAGGGCTAGCGGGGAGGGAGAGACCCAGTACTTC
>TRBV20-1|TRBJ1-5|.|TRBD1
CSASQGTNQPQHF
TGCAGTGCTTCACAGGGGACCAATCAGCCCCAGCATTTT
>TRBV2|TRBJ2-3|.|.
CASGAPSSGETQYF
TGTGCCAGCGGAGCTCCCTCCTCCGGAGAGACCCAGTATTTT